The 16 T cell receptor beta chains listed next were all sequenced from one sample in a study of T-cell memory formation after mild COVID-19. Using its own MiXCR run on the 5' RACE reads, TCRdb lists one record per CDR3 protein. The sample includes 300,000 to 400,000 distinct CDR3 sequences, about an eighth seen only once; the top ten take about 20%. Sequencing was performed on PBMCs or a T cell subset sorted from them (not recorded which). These receptors all come from a young man who had mild COVID-19 (a few samples of this study predate the infection). Cell type and time point are not known.

This clonotype has more than one count but fewer than ten. V usage is TRBV5-1 and J usage is TRBJ2-3; 9 bases align to TRBD1. Per germline, CDR1 SGHRS and CDR2 YFSETQ. J was trimmed by 5 bases and V by 4 bases; bases with no gene match: 5. The CDR3 is 14 residues long. The CDR3 DNA reads as TGCGCCAGCAGCCCGGGACAGGGCGAAGATACGCAGTATTTT. Translated, it gives CASSPGQGEDTQYF.

This clonotype occurred a few times. V usage is TRBV24-1 and J usage is TRBJ2-5, with D perhaps being TRBD1 or TRBD2 (6 bases each). This CDR3 spans 16 amino acids. Between the trimmed V and J ends, which lost 0 bases and 5 bases, there was a span of 15 bases. Germline V CDR1 and CDR2: KGHDR, SFDVKD. The CDR3 sequence: CATSDLPTGRSETQYF. The CDR3, as DNA: TGTGCCACCAGTGATTTGCCAACAGGGAGGAGCGAGACCCAGTACTTC.

This clonotype was detected only a few times. V and J are TRBV7-9 and TRBJ2-4; D is ambiguous. The V gene's germline CDR1 is SEHNR and CDR2 FQNEAQ (reference sequence). The V gene lost 5 bases and the J gene lost 7 bases, with 12 bases spanning the gap. The CDR3 is 13 residues long. CDR3 sequence reads: CASSVDLRNIQYF. The CDR3 DNA reads TGTGCCAGCAGCGTCGACCTTCGGAACATTCAGTACTTC.

This clonotype has more than one count but fewer than ten. This chain uses TRBV7-8 with TRBJ2-3; possible D gene TRBD1, 6 bases. Germline loops: CDR1 SGHVS, CDR2 FQNEAQ. The CDR3 extends over 13 amino acids. The V and J ends lost 8 bases and 4 bases respectively, with 13 bases between them. CDR3 sequence: CASHTGSPDTQYF. In DNA, the CDR3 is TGTGCCAGCCACACAGGGTCCCCAGATACGCAGTATTTT.

The chain uses TRBV12-3 or TRBV12-4 and TRBJ1-2; D uncertain. This CDR3 has 13 amino acids. V was clipped by 4 bases and J by 4 bases, with 10 bases between them. CDR3 region: CASSSHRGYGYTF. CDR3 coding DNA: TGTGCCAGCAGTTCCCACCGGGGCTATGGCTACACCTTC.

This clonotype was seen a few times. This chain links TRBV29-1 with TRBJ1-1; a possible D gene is TRBD1 (6 bases). Deletions cut 0 bases from V and 1 base from J, with 6 bases between. This CDR3 has 13 amino acids. Per germline, CDR1 SQVTM and CDR2 ANQGSEA. This chain's CDR3 is CSVEEGQNTEAFF. As DNA, the CDR3 is TGCAGCGTTGAAGAGGGACAGAACACTGAAGCTTTCTTT.

This clonotype was counted between two and nine times. The chain combines TRBV19 with TRBJ2-3; tentatively, D is TRBD2 (7 bases). Germline CDR1 and CDR2: LNHDA and SQIVND (reference sequence). This CDR3 spans 15 amino acids. The V gene lost 6 bases and the J gene lost 8 bases, with 21 bases spanning the gap. CDR3: CASSLGEGGLGTQYF. CDR3 nucleotide sequence: TGTGCCAGTAGCCTAGGGGAGGGGGGGCTAGGTACGCAGTATTTT.

V usage is TRBV7-2 and J usage is TRBJ2-7, with unresolved D. Between the trimmed V and J ends, which lost 3 bases and 5 bases, there was a span of 14 bases. Germline-derived CDR1 and CDR2 are SGHTA and FQGNSA. This CDR3 contains 14 residues. CDR3 region: CASSFDRLANEQYV. CDR3 nucleotide sequence: TGTGCCAGCAGCTTCGACCGACTGGCGAACGAGCAGTACGTC.

Regarding this clonotype: This CDR3 is missing its conserved last phenylalanine or tryptophan, likely due to a read error. The DNA is omitted, as the CDR3 cannot be located on it reliably, and the CDR3 follows TCRdb's listing. The genes are TRBV20-1 and TRBJ2-1; the table's D gene call, TRBD2, was not cross checked with the DNA. The length of the CDR3 is 9 amino acids, counting both ends. Germline V lookup: CDR1 DFQATT, CDR2 SNEGSKA (reference sequence). CDR3 sequence reads: CSAGGASKL.

The J gene is TRBJ2-5, the V gene TRBV7-3; a weak D match, TRBD2 (6 bases). V lost 4 bases, J lost 4 bases, and 10 bases lay in between. Germline V gives CDR1 SGHTA, CDR2 FQGTGA. The CDR3 extends over 13 amino acids. CDR3 nucleotide sequence: TGTGCCAGCAGCTACTTGGGAGGAGAGACCCAGTACTTC. Protein sequence: CASSYLGGETQYF.

There are a few counts of this clonotype. The V call is TRBV5-1, the J call TRBJ1-1; D ambiguous. The germline gives CDR1 SGHRS, CDR2 YFSETQ. This CDR3 spans 17 amino acids. The V end lost 1 base, the J end lost 0 bases, and 16 bases lay between the germline ends. CDR3 sequence (DNA): TGCGCCAGCAGCTTGACCGGGTCCGGGGTAATGAACACTGAAGCTTTCTTT. The encoded protein is CASSLTGSGVMNTEAFF.

As for this clonotype: Germline and junction disagree at one end, which may indicate a read error. J is TRBJ2-2 and V is TRBV6-2 or TRBV6-3, with a weak D call TRBD2 (7 bases). The CDR3 consists of 14 residues. Germline loops: CDR1 MNHEY, CDR2 SVGEGT. The CDR3 DNA reads as TGTGCCAGCAGTTACGCGGGGGCCGCCGGGGAGCTGATTTTT. This encodes CASSYAGAAGELIF.

This clonotype turned up a few times. This sequence joins TRBV7-2 and TRBJ2-1, with 10 bases lining up with TRBD2. The CDR3 loop spans 15 amino acids. With 3 bases clipped from V and 8 bases from J, the junction kept 7 bases outside the gene matches. The germline gives CDR1 SGHTA, CDR2 FQGNSA. CDR3 coding DNA: TGTGCCAGCAGCTTGCAAGCGGGGGGGCGGTATGAGCAGTTCTTC. Amino acids: CASSLQAGGRYEQFF.

This clonotype was found a few times. The rearrangement uses TRBV29-1 and TRBJ2-7; 8 bases align to TRBD1. CDR3 length: 13 amino acids. Germline values: CDR1 SQVTM, CDR2 ANQGSEA. Trimming at V came to 4 bases and at J to 3 bases, leaving 5 bases not matched to a gene. CDR3 in DNA: TGCAGCGTTGCGCCCGACAGGGGCTACGAGCAGTACTTC. This gives the protein CSVAPDRGYEQYF.

The rearrangement uses TRBV27 and TRBJ2-5; 10 bases align to TRBD1. CDR3 length: 15 residues. Unmatched junction bases numbered 6, after V lost 6 bases and J lost 2 bases. Germline CDR1 is MNHEY and CDR2 is SMNVEV (reference sequence). CDR3 nucleotide sequence: TGTGCCAGCAGCTCCGGGACAGGGGTTCAAGAGACCCAGTACTTC. It is translated as CASSSGTGVQETQYF.

The sample holds a few counts of this clonotype. V usage is TRBV2 and J usage is TRBJ2-3, with TRBD1 matching 9 bases. Trimming at V came to 5 bases and at J to 12 bases, leaving 6 bases not matched to a gene. Germline V gene sequence: CDR1 SNHLY, CDR2 FYNNEI. This CDR3 comprises 12 residues. CDR3 in DNA: TGTGCCAGCAGTAGGGGACAGGGAGCACAGTATTTT. Encoded protein: CASSRGQGAQYF.